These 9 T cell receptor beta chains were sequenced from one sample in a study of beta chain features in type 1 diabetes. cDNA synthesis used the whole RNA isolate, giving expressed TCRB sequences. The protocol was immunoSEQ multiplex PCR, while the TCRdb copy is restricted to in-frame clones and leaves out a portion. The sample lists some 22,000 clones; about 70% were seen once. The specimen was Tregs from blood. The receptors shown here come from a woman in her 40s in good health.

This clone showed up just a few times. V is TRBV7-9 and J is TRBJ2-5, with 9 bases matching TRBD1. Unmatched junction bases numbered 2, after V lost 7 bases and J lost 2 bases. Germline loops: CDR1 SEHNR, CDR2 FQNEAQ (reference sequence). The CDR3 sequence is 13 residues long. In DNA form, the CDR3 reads TGTGCCAGCAACGACAGGGGGCAAGAGACCCAGTACTTC. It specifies CASNDRGQETQYF. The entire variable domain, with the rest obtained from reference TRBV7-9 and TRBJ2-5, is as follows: DTGVSQNPRHKITKRGQNVTFRCDPISEHNRLYWYRQTLGQGPEFLTYFQNEAQLEKSRLLSDRFSAERPKGSFSTLEIQRTEQGDSAMYLCASNDRGQETQYFGPGTRLLVL.

DNA for the CDR3: TGTGCCAGCAGCCCGGACGGGGGGGCGACAGATACGCAGTATTTT. Protein product: CASSPDGGATDTQYF. The chain combines TRBV7-7 with TRBJ2-3, with 8 positions matching TRBD2. Germline assignment: CDR1 SSHAT and CDR2 FNYEAQ (reference sequence). Unmatched junction bases numbered 7, after V lost 5 bases and J lost 3 bases. This CDR3 spans 15 amino acids.

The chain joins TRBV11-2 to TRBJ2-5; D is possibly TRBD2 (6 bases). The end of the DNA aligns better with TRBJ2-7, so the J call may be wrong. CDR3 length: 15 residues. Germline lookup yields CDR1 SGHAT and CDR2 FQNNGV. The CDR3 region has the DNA TGTGCCAGCAGCTTAGTTACAGGAGGGGACTACGAGCAGTACTTC. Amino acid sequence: CASSLVTGGDYEQYF.

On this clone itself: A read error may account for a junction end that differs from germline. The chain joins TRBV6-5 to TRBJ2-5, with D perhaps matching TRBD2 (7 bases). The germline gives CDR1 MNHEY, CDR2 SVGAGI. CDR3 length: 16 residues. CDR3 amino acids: CASGYAGGGLKETQYF. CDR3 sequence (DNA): TGTGCCAGCGGTTACGCTGGGGGGGGGCTGAAAGAGACCCAGTACTTC.

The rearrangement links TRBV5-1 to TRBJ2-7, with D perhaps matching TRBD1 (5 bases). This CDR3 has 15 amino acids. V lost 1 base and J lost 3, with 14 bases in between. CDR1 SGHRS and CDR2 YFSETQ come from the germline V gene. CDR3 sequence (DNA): TGCGCCAGCAGCTTGATGGCAGGGCCATTCTACGAGCAGTACTTC. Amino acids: CASSLMAGPFYEQYF.

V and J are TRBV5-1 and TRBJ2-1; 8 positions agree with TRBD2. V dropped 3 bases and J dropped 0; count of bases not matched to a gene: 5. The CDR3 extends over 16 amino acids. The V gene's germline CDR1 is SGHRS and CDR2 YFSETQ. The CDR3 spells CASSSVGGGSYNEQFF. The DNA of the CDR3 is TGCGCCAGCAGCTCGGTCGGGGGGGGCTCCTACAATGAGCAGTTCTTC.

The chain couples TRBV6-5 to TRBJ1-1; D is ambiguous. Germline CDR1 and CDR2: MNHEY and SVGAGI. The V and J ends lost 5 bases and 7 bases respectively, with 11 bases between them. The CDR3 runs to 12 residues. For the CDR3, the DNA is TGTGCCAGCAGTGAGACTAGATTTGAAGCTTTCTTT. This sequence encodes CASSETRFEAFF.

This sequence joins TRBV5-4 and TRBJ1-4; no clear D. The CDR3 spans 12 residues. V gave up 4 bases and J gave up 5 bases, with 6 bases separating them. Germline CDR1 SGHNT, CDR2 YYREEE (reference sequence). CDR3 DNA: TGTGCCAGCAGCCTGCTAAATGAAAAACTGTTTTTT. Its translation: CASSLLNEKLFF.

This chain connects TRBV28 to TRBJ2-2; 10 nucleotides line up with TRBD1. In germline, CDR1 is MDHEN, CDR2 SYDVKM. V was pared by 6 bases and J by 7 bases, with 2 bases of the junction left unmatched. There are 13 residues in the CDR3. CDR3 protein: CASRTGGIGELFF. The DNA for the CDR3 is TGTGCCAGCAGGACAGGGGGCATCGGGGAGCTGTTTTTT.